The 20 T cell receptor beta chains in this list originate from one sample, sequenced in a study of blood T cell repertoires in COVID-19. Sequenced by immunoSEQ multiplex PCR; TCRdb stores in-frame clones only, minus some. The sample yields 250,000 to 350,000 clones, about nine tenths seen once. The sample consisted of peripheral blood. The receptors come from a woman between 40 and 50 years old who had recovered from COVID-19.

The CDR3 loop reads CASSEARRGTQYF. CDR3 bases: TGTGCCAGCAGTGAGGCAAGGCGGGGGACCCAGTACTTC. The chain carries TRBV2 and TRBJ2-5, with a tentative D call TRBD2 (6 bases). This CDR3 has 13 residues. The V end lost 3 bases, the J end lost 7 bases, and 12 bases lay between the germline ends. Germline V lookup: CDR1 SNHLY, CDR2 FYNNEI.

This clone has a single count. V and J are TRBV2 and TRBJ1-4, with 9 positions matching TRBD1. The junction had 12 bases not matched to a gene; V was cut back by 6 bases and J by 10 bases. This CDR3 spans 15 amino acids. The germline gives CDR1 SNHLY, CDR2 FYNNEI. The chain's CDR3 is CASRGPGTGLGKLFF. DNA for the CDR3: TGTGCCAGCAGGGGACCCGGGACAGGGCTGGGAAAACTGTTTTTT.

This clone was recorded only once. The junction departs from germline at one end; a sequencing error may be responsible. The rearrangement uses TRBV18 and TRBJ1-2; D is unclear. The CDR3 is made up of 14 amino acids. CDR1 KGHSH and CDR2 LQKENI come from the germline V gene. DNA of the CDR3: TGTGCCAGCTCTCCACAGAGGCAGGAGGATGGCTACACCTTC. This translates into CASSPQRQEDGYTF.

The chain combines TRBV19 with TRBJ2-7; 9 bases are shared with TRBD1. Trimming took 5 bases from V and 5 from J; bases not matched to a gene: 4. Per germline, CDR1 LNHDA and CDR2 SQIVND (reference sequence). The CDR3 is 13 residues long. The CDR3 coding sequence is TGTGCCAGTAGTCCCGGGGACAGGGACGAGCAGTACTTC. This gives the protein CASSPGDRDEQYF.

This chain connects TRBV19 to TRBJ1-6, with 7 bases aligning to TRBD1. The germline CDR1 and CDR2 sequences are LNHDA and SQIVND (reference sequence). The V gene end was trimmed by 9 bases and the J gene end by 8 bases; junction bases not matched to a gene: 7. This CDR3 is built from 13 residues. The DNA of the CDR3 is TGTGCCAGGGATACAGGGGTTGATTCACCCCTCCACTTT. Translated: CARDTGVDSPLHF.

The chain employs TRBV5-1 and TRBJ1-1; possibly TRBD1 for D (5 bases). V dropped 4 bases and J dropped 1 base, with 8 bases sitting between them. Germline assignment: CDR1 SGHRS and CDR2 YFSETQ. The length of the CDR3 is 13 residues. The CDR3 nucleotides read TGCGCCAGCAGCCAGACAGCGAACACTGAAGCTTTCTTT. This encodes CASSQTANTEAFF.

This clone showed up just a few times. The gene calls are TRBV3-1 (or the pseudogene TRBV3-2) and TRBJ1-2, with TRBD1 identical over 8 bases. The V gene's germline CDR1 is LGHDT and CDR2 YNNKEL (reference sequence). V shed 0 bases, J shed 7 bases, and the junction held 10 bases outside the gene matches. The CDR3 is 16 amino acids. The CDR3 bases are TGTGCCAGCAGCCAAGAGGGAGAGCAGGGGGCTGGTGGCTACACCTTC. It codes for CASSQEGEQGAGGYTF.

This clone was picked up a small number of times. The rearrangement links TRBV7-9 to TRBJ1-1, with D perhaps matching TRBD1 (5 bases). In germline, CDR1 is SEHNR, CDR2 FQNEAQ (reference sequence). The CDR3 contains 13 residues. Deletions cut 3 bases from V and 6 bases from J, with 11 bases between. The CDR3 coding sequence is TGTGCCAGCAGCTTTGGCAGGGTGGCTGAAGCTTTCTTT. Protein sequence: CASSFGRVAEAFF.

This chain joins TRBV6-1 and TRBJ2-5; unclear D gene. V dropped 2 bases and J dropped 5 bases, with 30 bases sitting between them. Per germline, CDR1 MNHNS and CDR2 SASEGT. This CDR3 region has 20 residues. The CDR3 loop reads CASSERGVWKTRRPGETQYF. CDR3 sequence (DNA): TGTGCCAGCAGTGAACGAGGAGTCTGGAAAACCCGGCGGCCTGGGGAGACCCAGTACTTC.

This clone was detected only once. The chain combines TRBV7-9 with TRBJ1-2, with D perhaps TRBD1 (5 bases). V was pared by 5 bases and J by 2 bases, with 6 bases between. Per the germline V gene, CDR1 is SEHNR and CDR2 is FQNEAQ (reference sequence). The CDR3 covers 12 residues. CDR3 bases: TGTGCCAGCAGCCCAGGGAACTATGGCTACACCTTC. It specifies CASSPGNYGYTF.

The chain carries TRBV10-3 and TRBJ1-1; TRBD1 might be the D (5 bases). CDR1 ENHRY and CDR2 SYGVKD come from the germline V gene. The CDR3 is 15 amino acids. Trimming took 0 bases from V and 3 from J, leaving 11 bases between them. CDR3 DNA: TGTGCCATCAGTGAGTCCGACAGCCACCACACTGAAGCTTTCTTT. It is translated as CAISESDSHHTEAFF.

V and J are TRBV4-2 and TRBJ2-2; a possible D gene is TRBD1 (5 bases). V lost 0 bases to trimming and J lost 7 bases, with 9 bases between them. This CDR3 contains 14 residues. CDR1 and CDR2 (germline): LGHNA, YNFKEQ. The CDR3 sequence: CASSQDRAGGELFF. Here the CDR3 DNA reads TGTGCCAGCAGCCAAGACAGGGCAGGCGGGGAGCTGTTTTTT.

The chain carries TRBV11-1 and TRBJ2-1; the match to TRBD2 covers 9 bases. Trimming at V came to 2 bases and at J to 8 bases, leaving 7 bases not matched to a gene. The V gene's germline CDR1 is SGHAT and CDR2 FQDESV (reference sequence). This CDR3 region has 15 residues. The chain's CDR3 is CASSLRLAAWDEQFF. CDR3 DNA sequence: TGTGCCAGCAGCTTAAGACTAGCGGCATGGGATGAGCAGTTCTTC.

This clone has a single count. The chain joins TRBV6-1 to TRBJ2-3; maybe TRBD1 (5 bases). Germline V gene sequence: CDR1 MNHNS, CDR2 SASEGT. V lost 2 bases and J 6 bases, leaving 12 bases between the germline ends. This CDR3 spans 14 amino acids. CDR3 in amino acids: CASSELAPGDTQYF. DNA of the CDR3: TGTGCCAGCAGTGAATTGGCCCCAGGGGATACGCAGTATTTT.

V is TRBV19 and J is TRBJ2-3; 12 nucleotides line up with TRBD2. With 6 bases clipped from V and 0 bases from J, the junction kept 4 bases outside the gene matches. The germline gives CDR1 LNHDA, CDR2 SQIVND (reference sequence). The CDR3 has 16 residues. The CDR3 reads CASSLGLAGSTDTQYF. CDR3 sequence (DNA): TGTGCCAGTAGCCTCGGACTAGCGGGAAGCACAGATACGCAGTATTTT.

V is TRBV30 and J is TRBJ1-4; 7 positions match TRBD1. Germline V gene sequence: CDR1 GTSNPN, CDR2 SVGIG (reference sequence). With V trimmed by 4 bases and J by 7 bases, 3 bases remained unmatched. CDR3 size: 12 residues. In DNA, the CDR3 is TGTGCCTGGAACAGGGGTCCTGAAAAACTGTTTTTT. Protein: CAWNRGPEKLFF.

This chain joins TRBV30 and TRBJ1-6; the D gene is possibly TRBD1 (6 bases). Between the trimmed V and J ends, which lost 7 bases and 7 bases, there was a span of 17 bases. This CDR3 is 14 amino acids long. Germline CDR1 and CDR2: GTSNPN and SVGIG (reference sequence). The CDR3 spells CASDQGQPNSPLHF. CDR3 nucleotide sequence: TGTGCCTCGGATCAAGGACAGCCCAATTCACCCCTCCACTTT.

V and J are TRBV7-8 and TRBJ2-7; 11 positions match TRBD2. The CDR3 is 15 amino acids. CDR1 and CDR2 from the germline V gene are SGHVS and FQNEAQ. V was pared by 3 bases and J by 4 bases, with 5 bases of the junction left unmatched. CDR3: CASSLTSGTVYEQYF. CDR3 nucleotide sequence: TGTGCCAGCAGCTTGACTAGCGGGACAGTATACGAGCAGTACTTC.

The chain is built from TRBV10-1 and TRBJ2-3; D is possibly TRBD2 (5 bases). This CDR3 comprises 13 residues. Trimming removed 4 bases at V and 1 base at J, with 6 bases between. Germline assignment: CDR1 WNHNN and CDR2 SYGVQD (reference sequence). CDR3 region: CASSVLGTDTQYF. The DNA of the CDR3 is TGCGCCAGCAGTGTACTAGGCACAGATACGCAGTATTTT.

The chain couples TRBV10-2 to TRBJ2-1; 10 bases fit TRBD2. CDR3 length: 16 amino acids. J gave up 6 bases and V 4 bases, and 9 bases lay outside the gene matches. CDR1 and CDR2 from the germline V gene are WSHSY and SAAADI. The CDR3, as DNA: TGCGCCAGCAGTGCTAGCGGGAGTAAGGCCTTCAATGAGCAGTTCTTC. It translates to CASSASGSKAFNEQFF.